This record looks at one TCR beta chain sequence and its context. The sample originates from a study of blood T cell repertoires in COVID-19. The CDR3 has 13 residues. Trimming cost V 7 bases and J 7 bases, with 14 bases left between them. CDR1 and CDR2 (germline): ENHRY, SYGVKD. Original processing notes: Estimation of nucleated cell counts relied on the amplification of reference gene primers. The table came from immunoSEQ multiplex PCR; TCRdb's copy has only in-frame clones and leaves some out. The DNA gave D and trimming, while V, J and clone size come from that table. The table lists some 180,000 clones, more than 70% of them singletons, with approximately 6.2% in the top ten.

The sample taken for sequencing was PBMCs or T cells enriched from blood (not recorded which). The chain joins TRBV10-3 to TRBJ2-1, with D possibly TRBD2 on 6 matching bases. The TCR originated in a man aged 35-49 years who had recovered from COVID-19. CDR3 amino acids: CAITGDVGNEQFF. The CDR3 bases are TGTGCCATCACGGGGGACGTTGGAAATGAGCAGTTCTTC.